This section outlines one T cell receptor (beta chain) sequence together with its context. This entry is derived from a study of shared T cell receptors in the human thymus. CDR1 is SGHDN, CDR2 FVKESK, per germline. This CDR3 is built from 21 residues. V lost 3 bases to trimming and J lost 5 bases, with 32 bases between them. Profiling relied on immunoSEQ multiplex PCR, and the TCRdb table lists in-frame clones only, not all of them. The sample records hundreds of thousands of clones, over 75% being singletons. The data were also submitted as part of a second study, on human thymus T cells. Turning to that study: Gene usage for V and J segments appeared biased in thymic and blood repertoires. Related research described thymic repertoires that were highly overlapping among unrelated individuals.

The clonotype was recovered from a boy under two years old with a congenital heart defect. This sequence joins TRBV14 and TRBJ2-1; weak D call: TRBD2 (11 bases). The material sequenced was thymocytes. The CDR3 region has the DNA TGTGCCAGCAGCCATTCACCGACCGGGACAGGGGCTAGCGGGAGGAACAATGAGCAGTTCTTC. This encodes CASSHSPTGTGASGRNNEQFF.